This T cell receptor beta chain is from a study of Graves' ophthalmopathy and Graves' hyperthyroidism. Ophthalmopathy in the donors was of moderate-to-severe activity, with CAS ≥3, NOSPECS ≥4 and duration under 3 months. The source of the PBMCs was over 8.5 ml of fresh peripheral blood. Germline CDR1 reads SNHLY; CDR2 reads FYNNEI. This CDR3 has 15 amino acids. The V gene end was trimmed by 6 bases and the J gene end by 5 bases; junction bases not matched to a gene: 7. Amplifying from RNA transcripts, the study obtained TCR beta CDR3 regions. The workflow started with a first-round RT-PCR run with HTBI primers and then moved on to a second-round multiplex PCR. TCRdb processed the multiplex PCR reads anew with MiXCR; each CDR3 protein has one entry. The table lists about 740,000 distinct CDR3 sequences, around 40% of them singletons.

This chain uses TRBV2 with TRBJ1-2; 12 bases fit TRBD1. The sequenced sample was peripheral blood. The source is an adult man with Graves' ophthalmopathy. CDR3 DNA sequence: TGTGCCAGCAGGACGGGACAGGGGGCGGGATATGGCTACACCTTC. Protein product: CASRTGQGAGYGYTF.